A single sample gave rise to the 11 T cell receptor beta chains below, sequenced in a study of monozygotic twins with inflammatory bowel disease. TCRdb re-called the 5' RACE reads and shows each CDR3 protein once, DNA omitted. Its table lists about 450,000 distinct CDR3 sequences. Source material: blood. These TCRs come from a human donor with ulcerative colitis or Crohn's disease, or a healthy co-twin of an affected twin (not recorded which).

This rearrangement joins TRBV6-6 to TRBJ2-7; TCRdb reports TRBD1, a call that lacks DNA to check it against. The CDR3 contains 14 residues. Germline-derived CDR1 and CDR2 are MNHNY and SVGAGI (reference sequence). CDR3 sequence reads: CASSYGAGVYEQYF.

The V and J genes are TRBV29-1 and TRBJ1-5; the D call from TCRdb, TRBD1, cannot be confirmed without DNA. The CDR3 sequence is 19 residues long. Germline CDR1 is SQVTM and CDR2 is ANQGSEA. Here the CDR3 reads CSVERFGREDIYSNQPQHF. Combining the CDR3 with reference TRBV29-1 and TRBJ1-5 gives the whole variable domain SAVISQKPSRDICQRGTSLTIQCQVDSQVTMMFWYRQQPGQSLTLIATANQGSEATYESGFVIDKFPISRPNLTFSTLTVSNMSPEDSSIYLCSVERFGREDIYSNQPQHFGDGTRLSIL.

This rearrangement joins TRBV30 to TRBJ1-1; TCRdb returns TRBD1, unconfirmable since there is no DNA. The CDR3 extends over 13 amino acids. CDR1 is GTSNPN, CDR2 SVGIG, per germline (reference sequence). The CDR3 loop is CARTQGGHTEAFF.

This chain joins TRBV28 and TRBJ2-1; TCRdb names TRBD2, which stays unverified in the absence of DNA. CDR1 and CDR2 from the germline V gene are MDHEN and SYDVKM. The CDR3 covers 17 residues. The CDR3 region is CASKQRLAGPSYNEQFF.

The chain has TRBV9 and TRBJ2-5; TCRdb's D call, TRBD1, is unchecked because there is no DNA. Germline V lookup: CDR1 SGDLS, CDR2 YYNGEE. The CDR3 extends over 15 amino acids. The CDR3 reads CASSARDWDGETQYF.

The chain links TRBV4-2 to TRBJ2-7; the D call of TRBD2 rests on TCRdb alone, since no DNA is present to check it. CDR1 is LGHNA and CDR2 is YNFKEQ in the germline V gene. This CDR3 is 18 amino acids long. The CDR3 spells CASSQDRTSGATNYEQYF.

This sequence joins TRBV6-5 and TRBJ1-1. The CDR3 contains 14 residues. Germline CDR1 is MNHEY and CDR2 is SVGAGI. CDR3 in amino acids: CASSYFRKFTEAFF.

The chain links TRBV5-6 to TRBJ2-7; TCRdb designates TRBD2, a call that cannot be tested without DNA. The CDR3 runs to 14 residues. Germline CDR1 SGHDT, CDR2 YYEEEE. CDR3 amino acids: CASSPTPASYEQYF.

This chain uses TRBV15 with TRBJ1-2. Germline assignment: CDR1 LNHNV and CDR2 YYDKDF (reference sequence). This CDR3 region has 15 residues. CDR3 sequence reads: CATSSRRGGAEGYTF.

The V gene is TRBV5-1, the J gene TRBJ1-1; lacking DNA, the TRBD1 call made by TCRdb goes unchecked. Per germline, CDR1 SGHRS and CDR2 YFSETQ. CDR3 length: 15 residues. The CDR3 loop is CASSLGGQGNTEAFF.

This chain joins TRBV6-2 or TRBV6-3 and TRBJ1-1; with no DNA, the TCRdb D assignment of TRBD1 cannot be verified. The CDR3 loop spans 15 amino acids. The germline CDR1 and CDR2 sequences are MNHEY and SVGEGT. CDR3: CASIRARDPNTEAFF.